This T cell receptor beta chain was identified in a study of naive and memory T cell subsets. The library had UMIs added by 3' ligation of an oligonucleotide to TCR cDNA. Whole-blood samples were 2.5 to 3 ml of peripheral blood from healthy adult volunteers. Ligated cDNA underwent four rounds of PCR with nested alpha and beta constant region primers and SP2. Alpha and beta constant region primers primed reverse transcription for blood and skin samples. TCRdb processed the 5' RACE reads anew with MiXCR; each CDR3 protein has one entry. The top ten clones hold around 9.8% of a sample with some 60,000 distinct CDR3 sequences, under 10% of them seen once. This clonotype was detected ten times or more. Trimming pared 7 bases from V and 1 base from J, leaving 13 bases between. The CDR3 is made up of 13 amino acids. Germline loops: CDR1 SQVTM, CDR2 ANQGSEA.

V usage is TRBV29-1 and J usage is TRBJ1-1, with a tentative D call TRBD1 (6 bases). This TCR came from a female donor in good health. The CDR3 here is CSAPGQPNTEAFF. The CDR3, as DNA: TGCAGCGCCCCAGGACAGCCGAACACTGAAGCTTTCTTT.